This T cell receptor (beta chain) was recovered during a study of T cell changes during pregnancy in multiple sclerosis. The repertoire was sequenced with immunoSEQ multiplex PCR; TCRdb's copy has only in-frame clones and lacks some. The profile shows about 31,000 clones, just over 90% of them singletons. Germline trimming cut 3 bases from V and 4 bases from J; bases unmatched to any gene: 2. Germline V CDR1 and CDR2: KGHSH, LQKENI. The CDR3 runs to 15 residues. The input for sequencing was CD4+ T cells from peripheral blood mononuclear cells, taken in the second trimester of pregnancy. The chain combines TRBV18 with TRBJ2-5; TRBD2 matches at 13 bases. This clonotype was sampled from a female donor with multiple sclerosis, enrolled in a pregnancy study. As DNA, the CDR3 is TGTGCCAGCTCACCTGGGACTAGCGGGGTAGAGACCCAGTACTTC. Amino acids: CASSPGTSGVETQYF.